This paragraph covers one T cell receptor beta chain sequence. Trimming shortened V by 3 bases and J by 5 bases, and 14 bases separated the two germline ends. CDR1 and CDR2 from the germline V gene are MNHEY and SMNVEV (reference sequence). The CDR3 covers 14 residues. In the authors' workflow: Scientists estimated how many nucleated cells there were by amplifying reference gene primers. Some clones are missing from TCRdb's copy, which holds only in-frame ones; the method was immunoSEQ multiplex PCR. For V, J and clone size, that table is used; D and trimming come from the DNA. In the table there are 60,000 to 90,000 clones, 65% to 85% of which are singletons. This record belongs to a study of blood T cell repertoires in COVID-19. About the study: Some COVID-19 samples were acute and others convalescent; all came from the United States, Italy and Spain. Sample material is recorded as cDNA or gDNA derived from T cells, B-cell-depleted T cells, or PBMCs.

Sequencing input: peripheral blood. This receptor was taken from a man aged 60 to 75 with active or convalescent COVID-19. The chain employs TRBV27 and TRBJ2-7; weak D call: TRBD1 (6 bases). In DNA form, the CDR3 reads TGTGCCAGCAGTTTTTCACAGGGTTATAACGAGCAGTACTTC. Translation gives CASSFSQGYNEQYF.